Following are 9 T cell receptor beta chains from one sample sequenced in a study of tumor and adjacent non-tumor tissue in lung cancer. Three rounds of nested PCR, following a modified ARM-PCR protocol, produced the TCRbeta library. TCRdb processed the multiplex PCR reads anew with MiXCR; each CDR3 protein has one entry. Of more than 85,000 distinct CDR3 sequences in the sample, roughly 60% were seen once. The template was RNA from unsorted bulk tissue. Distant lung tissue was collected more than 3 cm away from the tumor edge. Sequenced: distant non-tumor lung tissue. These receptors were obtained from a man aged 25 to 40 with non-small cell lung cancer.

Turning to this clonotype: Because it lacks the conserved phenylalanine or tryptophan at the end, this CDR3 is likely a read error. The limits of the CDR3 on the DNA are not certain, so only TCRdb's listed CDR3 is given. The V call is TRBV20-1, the J call TRBJ2-3; the D call of TRBD1 is as the table states it, not checked on the DNA. Germline-derived CDR1 and CDR2 are DFQATT and SNEGSKA (reference sequence). The CDR3 is 15 amino acids long, termini counted. The CDR3 region is CSARNPGGLTDTQYS.

Regarding this clonotype: The junction does not match germline at one end; this may be a read error. The CDR3 reads CASSFQGLAGGLFF. The CDR3 nucleotides read TGTGCCAGTAGCTTCCAAGGGCTGGCCGGGGGGCTGTTTTTT. The chain is built from TRBV5-6 and TRBJ2-2; D might be TRBD2 (6 bases). This CDR3 is built from 14 residues. Per the germline V gene, CDR1 is SGHDT and CDR2 is YYEEEE. The variable domain in full, completed from reference TRBV5-6 and TRBJ2-2, reads DAGVTQSPTHLIKTRGQQVTLRCSPKSGHDTVSWYQQALGQGPQFIFQYYEEEERQRGNFPDRFSGHQFPNYSSELNVNALLLGDSALYLCASSFQGLAGGLFFGEGSRLTVL.

Concerning this clonotype itself: A read error may be the cause here, since a much bigger clone is one base away. The chain carries TRBV5-6 and TRBJ1-1; D not resolved. The CDR3 runs 14 residues. In germline, CDR1 is SGHDT, CDR2 YYEEEE. The CDR3 nucleotides are TGTGCCAACAGCTTGCCCCAGTCCCAGGAGGTAGCTTTCTTT. Amino acids: CANSLPQSQEVAFF.

A few counts support this clonotype. The chain uses TRBV24-1 and TRBJ2-3; D not certain. The CDR3 has 14 residues. Trimming pared 3 bases from V and 4 bases from J, leaving 10 bases between. Per the germline V gene, CDR1 is KGHDR and CDR2 is SFDVKD. CDR3 sequence: CATSDESGSDTQYF. The CDR3 nucleotides are TGTGCCACCAGTGATGAAAGTGGTTCAGATACGCAGTATTTT.

This clonotype was detected a few times. The chain joins TRBV11-2 to TRBJ1-1; D possibly corresponds to TRBD1 (5 bases). Trimming left V 6 bases short and J 7 bases short, with 12 bases between. The CDR3 has 12 residues. In germline, CDR1 is SGHAT, CDR2 FQNNGV. This CDR3 reads CASRATEGEAFF. The CDR3 nucleotides are TGTGCCAGCAGAGCGACAGAGGGTGAAGCTTTCTTT.

As to this clonotype: This clone may be a read error of a much larger clone one base away. The V call is TRBV30, the J call TRBJ1-1, with D possibly matching TRBD1 (6 bases). This CDR3 spans 13 amino acids. Per germline, CDR1 GTSNPN and CDR2 SVGIG (reference sequence). The CDR3 DNA reads as TGTGTCTGGAGTGGGGGCGGGAACACTGAAGCTTTCTTT. Translation: CVWSGGGNTEAFF.

Turning to this clonotype: This may be a read error: a much more frequent sequence differs by one nucleotide. The V call is TRBV11-2, the J call TRBJ2-5; TRBD2 matches at 7 bases. Germline V gene sequence: CDR1 SGHAT, CDR2 FQNNGV. The CDR3 extends over 15 amino acids. The trim removed 5 bases at V and 5 bases at J, leaving 11 bases unmatched. The CDR3 reads CASSPGAGPHETQYF. Here the CDR3 DNA reads TGTGCCAGCAGCCCGGGAGCGGGGCCCCATGAGACCCAGTACTTC.

V gene TRBV11-3 combines with J gene TRBJ2-7; 14 nucleotides align to TRBD2. This CDR3 region has 15 residues. The germline CDR1 and CDR2 sequences are SGHNT and YENEEA. The V and J ends lost 5 bases and 9 bases, in that order; junction bases with no gene match: 9. The CDR3 here is CASSRGLAGAVGQYF. The CDR3, as DNA: TGTGCCAGCAGCAGGGGACTAGCGGGAGCGGTCGGGCAGTACTTC. Based on the CDR3 plus reference TRBV11-3 and TRBJ2-7, the full variable domain is EAGVVQSPRYKIIEKKQPVAFWCNPISGHNTLYWYLQNLGQGPELLIRYENEEAVDDSQLPKDRFSAERLKGVDSTLKIQPAELGDSAVYLCASSRGLAGAVGQYFGPGTRLTVT.

About this clonotype itself: With a much larger clone just one base away, this may be a read error. The rearrangement uses TRBV18 and TRBJ1-2; 7 nucleotides line up with TRBD1. CDR1 is KGHSH, CDR2 LQKENI, per germline. This CDR3 region has 16 residues. V shed 3 bases, J shed 2 bases, and the junction held 9 bases outside the gene matches. CDR3 sequence: CASSPRTTGSNYGYTF. In DNA, the CDR3 is TGTGCCAGCTCACCTAGGACGACAGGGTCAAACTATGGCTACACCTTC.